This TCR beta chain was retrieved from a study of blood T cell repertoires in COVID-19. Study context: The cDNA or gDNA used as material had been derived from T cells, B-cell-depleted T cells, or PBMCs.

Germline loops: CDR1 SGHTS, CDR2 YDEGEE. The CDR3 totals 15 residues. Trimming took 1 base from V and 4 from J, leaving 14 bases between them. Original handling: Amplification of reference gene primers provided the estimated nucleated cell counts. Using immunoSEQ multiplex PCR, the repertoire was profiled, and TCRdb retains in-frame clones only, with some absent. The V and J calls and the clone size are those of that table, but D and trimming were determined from the DNA. Of fewer than 150,000 clones in the sample, 85% to 90% were seen once. The chain couples TRBV5-8 to TRBJ2-5, with D possibly matching TRBD1 (5 bases). Sequenced sample: peripheral blood. The receptor's source is a woman aged 45-65 years with active or convalescent COVID-19. CDR3 in amino acids: CASSLLGQGLETQYF. CDR3 bases: TGTGCCAGCAGCTTGCTGGGTCAGGGATTAGAGACCCAGTACTTC.